This T cell receptor beta chain comes out of a study of shared clonotypes between healthy human individuals. Study results and limitations: Researchers sampled only blood; tissue repertoires likely differ.

For this clone: Its antigen is still unknown.

The assay was immunoSEQ multiplex PCR, and TCRdb's table has in-frame clones only and misses some. The sample records about 1.1 million clones, 70% to 80% being singletons. With 4 bases clipped from V and 5 bases from J, the junction kept 3 bases outside the gene matches. Germline CDR1 and CDR2: MDHEN and SYDVKM. The CDR3 runs to 14 residues. This TCR was recovered from a man between 18 and 35 years old in good health. Some clones in this sample may be carry-over from other donors' samples. This chain joins TRBV28 and TRBJ2-1; 9 bases align to TRBD2. The sequenced sample was memory CD4+ T cells from PBMCs. As for subset: CD45RA-negative fraction. CDR3 sequence reads: CASSWGLAHNEQFF. In DNA, the CDR3 is TGTGCCAGCAGTTGGGGACTAGCACACAATGAGCAGTTCTTC.